This record covers a single T cell receptor (beta chain). Its antigen is unidentified. Libraries were prepared by immunoSEQ multiplex PCR; TCRdb keeps only in-frame clonotypes and omits some of them. The sample has approximately 100,000 clones; approximately 89% are singletons. The CDR3 loop spans 14 amino acids. CDR1 and CDR2 from the germline V gene are MDHEN and SYDVKM. Trimming removed 6 bases from V and 3 bases from J, with 15 bases in between. The data were obtained in a study of T cell responses to AZD1222 COVID-19 vaccine. Findings and caveats of the study: Only 5 or 6 people who got AZD1222 tested seropositive at baseline. Once two AZD1222 doses were given, Spike-specific TCR breadth and depth went up. Females outnumbered males among donors, who were mostly white British; clonal diversity was possibly underestimated.

The receptor was isolated from an adult in good health. Here the sequenced sample was peripheral blood, taken on day 0 of AZD1222 vaccination. V usage is TRBV28 and J usage is TRBJ2-7; TRBD1 is a possible D gene (8 bases). The CDR3 reads CASRRGTGVYEQYF. DNA for the CDR3: TGTGCCAGCAGGCGGGGGACAGGAGTCTACGAGCAGTACTTC.